The T cell receptor (beta chain) under discussion was sequenced for a study of Ad26.COV2.S vaccination and SARS-CoV-2 variants. Whole-study results and caveats: Vaccine and placebo recipients had comparable breadth of non-spike TCRs. Placebo recipients had lower spike-specific TCR breadth than vaccine recipients.

As regards this clone: Its antigen is unknown.

Measured with immunoSEQ multiplex PCR; TCRdb has only the in-frame clones, and not every one. The sample holds roughly 400,000 clones; around 89% are singletons and the top ten take 1.5% to 2%. Trimming took 3 bases from V and 3 from J; bases not matched to a gene: 3. The CDR3 loop spans 16 amino acids. Germline V gene sequence: CDR1 LNHNV, CDR2 YYDKDF (reference sequence). Treatment of the sample: approximately 18 received Ad26.COV2.S at low or high dose, single or two shots; 5 received placebo; per-sample allocation not given. Each sample was drawn 63 days after the first injection (of vaccine or placebo). An Ad26 vector expressing Wuhan-strain SARS-CoV-2 spike served as the vaccine.

This sample comprised peripheral blood, obtained in a trial of Ad26.COV2.S vaccine versus placebo. The rearrangement uses TRBV15 and TRBJ2-3, with 13 bases identical to TRBD2. The receptor comes from a person aged 18 to 65 who received the Ad26.COV2.S COVID-19 vaccine or a placebo. The CDR3 spells CATSSGGLAGTDTQYF. The CDR3 nucleotides are TGTGCCACCAGCAGTGGGGGACTAGCGGGAACAGATACGCAGTATTTT.